Below, 14 T cell receptor beta chains from the same sample are listed, as sequenced in a study of control samples from healthy donors and cancer patients. Assay: immunoSEQ multiplex PCR; the TCRdb copy retains only in-frame clones and omits some. The sample shows under 70,000 clones, 75% to 95% of them seen only once. Sequenced input: PBMCs. These receptors originate from a woman aged 45-65 years with colorectal cancer.

The chain joins TRBV30 to TRBJ2-5; D is perhaps TRBD2 (5 bases). CDR3 length: 14 residues. Germline V lookup: CDR1 GTSNPN, CDR2 SVGIG (reference sequence). Trimming cost V 1 base and J 2 bases, with 11 bases left between them. The CDR3 nucleotides read TGTGCCTGGAGTGGCGGAGGTGGACAAGAGACCCAGTACTTC. Encoded protein: CAWSGGGGQETQYF.

The chain uses TRBV19 and TRBJ2-7, with TRBD1 matching 12 bases. CDR1 and CDR2 from the germline V gene are LNHDA and SQIVND (reference sequence). CDR3 size: 17 residues. V was clipped by 0 bases and J by 5 bases; unmatched bases: 8. The CDR3: CASSIEMGQGASHEQYF. The CDR3 DNA reads as TGTGCCAGTAGTATAGAAATGGGACAGGGGGCGTCCCACGAGCAGTACTTC.

The CDR3 loop reads CASSDGDRGNGYTF. CDR3 nucleotide sequence: TGTGCCAGCAGCGATGGGGACAGGGGGAATGGCTACACCTTC. The chain joins TRBV2 to TRBJ1-2; 11 nucleotides agree with TRBD1. Germline values: CDR1 SNHLY, CDR2 FYNNEI. V lost 6 bases to trimming and J lost 6 bases; unmatched junction nucleotides: 6. This CDR3 has 14 amino acids.

The V and J genes are TRBV28 and TRBJ2-7; 7 nucleotides align to TRBD1. Germline V gene lookup returns CDR1 MDHEN and CDR2 SYDVKM. The V segment lost 3 bases and the J segment 2 bases; nucleotides outside the gene matches: 4. This CDR3 is 14 amino acids long. The CDR3 bases are TGTGCCAGCAGTTTCGGCGACAGGGCCTACGAGCAGTACTTC. Amino acid sequence: CASSFGDRAYEQYF.

CDR3 in DNA: TGTGCCAGCAGCTTGACTAGTCTGATGGATACGCAGTATTTT. This gives the protein CASSLTSLMDTQYF. The chain links TRBV7-3 to TRBJ2-3; possible D gene TRBD2, 6 bases. The CDR3 has 14 residues. V was trimmed by 3 bases and J by 6 bases, leaving 13 bases between them. Germline V gene lookup returns CDR1 SGHTA and CDR2 FQGTGA. The whole variable domain, remainder taken from reference TRBV7-3 and TRBJ2-3, is GAGVSQTPSNKVTEKGKYVELRCDPISGHTALYWYRQSLGQGPEFLIYFQGTGAADDSGLPNDRFFAVRPEGSVSTLKIQRTERGDSAVYLCASSLTSLMDTQYFGPGTRLTVL.

This chain joins TRBV10-1 and TRBJ1-3; no definite D call. From germline, CDR1 is WNHNN and CDR2 SYGVQD (reference sequence). There are 14 residues in the CDR3. The V end was cut by 3 bases, the J end by 0 bases, with 6 bases between. CDR3 DNA sequence: TGCGCCAGCAGTGACTCGGTCTCTGGAAACACCATATATTTT. Its protein is CASSDSVSGNTIYF.

This sequence joins TRBV3-1 (or the pseudogene TRBV3-2) and TRBJ2-2; D not certain. V was shortened by 4 bases and J by 0 bases, with 6 bases between the two germline ends. This CDR3 contains 14 residues. Germline assignment: CDR1 LGHDT and CDR2 YNNKEL (reference sequence). Here the CDR3 reads CASSRRTNTGELFF. CDR3 in DNA: TGTGCCAGCAGCCGCCGTACGAACACCGGGGAGCTGTTTTTT.

This clone appeared a single time. This rearrangement joins TRBV6-6 to TRBJ2-7; D might be TRBD1 (6 bases). In germline, CDR1 is MNHNY, CDR2 SVGAGI (reference sequence). Trimming removed 5 bases from V and 2 bases from J, with 16 bases in between. The length of the CDR3 is 15 residues. The CDR3 DNA reads as TGTGCCAGCAGTCCGAACAGGGCTCGCGCCTACGAGCAGTACTTC. It translates to CASSPNRARAYEQYF.

This clone was observed a few times. The chain has TRBV14 and TRBJ2-1; the match to TRBD2 covers 9 bases. The CDR3 extends over 16 amino acids. V was clipped by 4 bases and J by 2 bases; unmatched bases: 6. Germline values: CDR1 SGHDN, CDR2 FVKESK. CDR3 sequence reads: CASSLSGRQTYNEQFF. CDR3 bases: TGTGCCAGCAGCCTTAGCGGGAGACAAACCTACAATGAGCAGTTCTTC. The variable domain in full, with the rest retrieved from reference TRBV14 and TRBJ2-1, is EAGVTQFPSHSVIEKGQTVTLRCDPISGHDNLYWYRRVMGKEIKFLLHFVKESKQDESGMPNNRFLAERTGGTYSTLKVQPAELEDSGVYFCASSLSGRQTYNEQFFGPGTRLTVL.

This chain connects TRBV19 to TRBJ1-1; possibly TRBD1 for D (6 bases). V was cut by 4 bases and J by 6 bases, with 18 bases left in between. Germline assignment: CDR1 LNHDA and CDR2 SQIVND (reference sequence). This CDR3 region has 15 residues. The CDR3 DNA reads TGTGCCAGTAGTAAGATGATTACGGGGGCTTCTGAAGCTTTCTTT. It translates to CASSKMITGASEAFF.

V gene TRBV28 combines with J gene TRBJ2-7; 7 bases are a match to TRBD2. The CDR3 loop spans 15 amino acids. CDR1 MDHEN and CDR2 SYDVKM come from the germline V gene. V shed 2 bases and J 6 bases; nucleotides not matched to a gene: 10. The CDR3 coding sequence is TGTGCCAGCAGTTTAGGGGCTAGCGGCACCTCCGAGCAGTACTTC. Amino acid sequence: CASSLGASGTSEQYF.

The V and J genes are TRBV19 and TRBJ1-4; perhaps TRBD1 as D (6 bases). This CDR3 region has 15 residues. Trimming removed 3 bases at V and 7 bases at J, with 15 bases between. CDR1 LNHDA and CDR2 SQIVND come from the germline V gene (reference sequence). The CDR3 reads CASSIPTGGSEKLFF. The CDR3 bases are TGTGCCAGTAGTATCCCGACAGGTGGTTCTGAAAAACTGTTTTTT.

This chain links TRBV28 with TRBJ1-5; D call uncertain. Germline V lookup: CDR1 MDHEN, CDR2 SYDVKM. The CDR3 loop spans 12 amino acids. V was shortened by 6 bases and J by 5 bases, with 8 bases between the two germline ends. The CDR3 nucleotides are TGTGCCAGCAGGGTCCCGTATCAGCCCCAGCATTTT. It codes for CASRVPYQPQHF. Full variable domain (outside the CDR3, taken from reference TRBV28 and TRBJ1-5): DVKVTQSSRYLVKRTGEKVFLECVQDMDHENMFWYRQDPGLGLRLIYFSYDVKMKEKGDIPEGYSVSREKKERFSLILESASTNQTSMYLCASRVPYQPQHFGDGTRLSIL.

The chain carries TRBV12-3 or TRBV12-4 and TRBJ1-2, with D hard to call. Trimming removed 4 bases at V and 8 bases at J, with 14 bases between. This CDR3 is 13 amino acids long. Written as DNA, the CDR3 is TGTGCCAGCAGTTCAGGACGGTTATTAGGCTACACCTTC. Protein product: CASSSGRLLGYTF.